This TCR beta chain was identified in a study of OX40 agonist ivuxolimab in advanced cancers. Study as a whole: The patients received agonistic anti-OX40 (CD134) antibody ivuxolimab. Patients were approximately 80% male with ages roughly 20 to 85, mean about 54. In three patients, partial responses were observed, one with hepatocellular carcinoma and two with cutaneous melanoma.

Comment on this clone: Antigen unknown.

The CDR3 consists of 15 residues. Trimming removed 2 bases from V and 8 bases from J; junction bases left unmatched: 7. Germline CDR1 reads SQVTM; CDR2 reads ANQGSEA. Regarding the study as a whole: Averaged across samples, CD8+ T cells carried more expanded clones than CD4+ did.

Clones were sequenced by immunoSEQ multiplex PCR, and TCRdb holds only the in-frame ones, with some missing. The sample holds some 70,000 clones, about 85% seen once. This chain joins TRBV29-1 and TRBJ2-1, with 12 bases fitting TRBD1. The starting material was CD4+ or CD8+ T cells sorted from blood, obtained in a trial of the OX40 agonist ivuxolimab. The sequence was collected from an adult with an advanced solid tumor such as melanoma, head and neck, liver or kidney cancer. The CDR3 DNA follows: TGCAGCGTTGAAAATTTTGGGACAGGGGGCCATGAGCAGTTCTTC. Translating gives CSVENFGTGGHEQFF.